This T cell receptor beta chain emerged from a study of beta chain features in type 1 diabetes. In the study overall: No age, gender or cell yield differences were seen between patients and healthy donors. Points from the study as a whole: Across patients, naive, central memory and Treg TCRB repertoires exhibited apparently greater similarity than was observed across healthy donors. At VDJ recombination sites, type 1 diabetes patients had fewer insertions and more deleted nucleotides.

By way of CD45RO/CCR7/CD25/CD127/CD95/CD27, the CD4+ regulatory, stem cell-like memory, central memory and naive cells were sorted. The entirety of the isolated RNA underwent reverse transcription, so expressed TCRB transcripts were sequenced. Here immunoSEQ multiplex PCR was the method, and the copy in TCRdb shows in-frame clones only, minus some. The data hold more than 300,000 clones, with over 10% observed a single time. V was cut by 0 bases and J by 6 bases, with 10 bases left in between. CDR3 size: 14 residues. Germline V gene data show CDR1 as LNHNV and CDR2 as YYDKDF (reference sequence). Concerning this clone: The target antigen is unknown.

The sample was naive CD4+ T cells from blood. This clonotype originated in a man in his late teens or twenties in good health. This rearrangement joins TRBV15 to TRBJ2-3, with D hard to call. The CDR3 DNA follows: TGTGCCACCAGCAGAGATCCAGGTTACGATACGCAGTATTTT. It codes for CATSRDPGYDTQYF.